Described below is a single TCR beta chain sequence and its context. Its antigen is unknown. No base quality values were provided; no much bigger clone lies one nucleotide off. This record comes from a study of blood T cell repertoires in COVID-19 (dated by TCRdb to about 2020). In terms of the full investigation: Collaborator samples came from the United States, Italy and Spain and covered acute and convalescent phases of COVID-19. The repertoires were released in a freely available public database intended as a resource for research on the immune response to SARS-CoV-2. Nearly every sample came with metadata listing a de-identified subject ID, COVID-19 status, age in years and sex. Samples were obtained from the ongoing ImmuneRACE study (first 160 participants) and from 1,254 subjects provided by 6 global collaborators. Where available, HLA class I and class II types were obtained from metadata supplied by the sample provider rather than from assay-based typing. The material from the prospective study consisted of cDNA or gDNA derived from T cells, B-cell-depleted T cells, or PBMCs. The dataset comprised deeply sampled blood TCRbeta repertoires from subjects exposed to, actively infected with, or recovered from COVID-19.

Its CDR3 holds 14 amino acids, cysteine through phenylalanine. Of the read, only the CDR3 DNA is kept; its 42 bases are in frame from base 1. Compared with germline, V lacks 5 bases and J lacks 7 bases; bases without a gene match: 4. Via the germline V gene, CDR1 is MNHEY and CDR2 SVGAGI. Whole blood was collected in K2EDTA tubes by collaborating institutions according to the institutions' own protocols. For TCRbeta analysis, collaborator samples were shipped as frozen whole blood, as isolated PBMCs, or as DNA extracted from either sample type. TCRbeta CDR3 regions were amplified from genomic DNA using the immunoSEQ Assay, a bias-controlled multiplex PCR. In the paper's pipeline: Nucleated cell counts per sample were estimated from amplification of reference gene primers within the assay. To quantify the absolute abundance of each unique TCRbeta CDR3 rearrangement, sequence reads were collapsed and filtered. Productive Simpson clonality was computed per sample as the square root of Simpson's diversity index over productive rearrangements. Imported from immuneACCESS, the table was reduced by TCRdb to in-frame sequences with V and J called. These copies leave out some clones; in studies compared against another copy, an unresolved V gene accounts for under half, and the cause of the remainder is not known. V and J calls and clone size are copied from that table; D and trimming were computed from the DNA. This sample gives 310,000 or so clones in total; 80% to 90% of them show up just once. The leading ten clones occupy 1% of the sample.

Broader findings and caveats from the paper: Clinical and demographic metadata were provided uncurated, with the amount varying by source and participant.

The sequenced material came from peripheral blood. The source of this sequence is a man in his fifties with active or convalescent COVID-19. The chain is encoded by TRBV6-5 joined to TRBJ1-4; 10 central bases correspond to TRBD1. The nucleotide sequence is TGTGCCAGCAGTCGACAGGGGGCGCTTGAAAAACTGTTTTTT. Its amino acids are CASSRQGALEKLFF.